The 25 T cell receptor beta chains below all came from one sample that was sequenced in a study of cytomegalovirus exposure and HLA in healthy donors. 13 Jbeta primers and 60 Vbeta primers were used for the PCR. Sequencing used immunoSEQ multiplex PCR; TCRdb keeps in-frame clones, though not all of them. The sample carries some 200,000 clones, around 85% recorded once. Sequences were obtained from PBMCs. These TCRs come from a middle-aged man in good health and CMV-seropositive.

As DNA, the CDR3 is TGTGCCGTGGTGAGGGGGAAGAATGAGCAGTTCTTC. Translating gives CAVVRGKNEQFF. The rearrangement uses TRBV7-7 and TRBJ2-1, with D possibly being TRBD1 (6 bases). The V end was cut by 11 bases, the J end by 7 bases, with 15 bases between. The CDR3 totals 12 residues. Germline CDR1 and CDR2: SSHAT and FNYEAQ (reference sequence).

In the case of this clone: At one end the junction does not follow the germline gene, possibly because of a read error. The V and J genes are TRBV30 and TRBJ2-7, with 9 bases aligning to TRBD2. CDR3 size: 15 residues. Germline CDR1 is GTSNPN and CDR2 is SVGIG (reference sequence). CDR3 protein: CTCSLGGGGTYEQYF. CDR3 bases: TGTACCTGCTCCCTCGGCGGGGGGGGTACCTACGAGCAGTACTTC.

The V and J genes are TRBV6-1 and TRBJ1-6, with 9 bases fitting TRBD1. Trimming took 7 bases from V and 9 from J; bases not matched to a gene: 4. The germline V gene encodes CDR1 MNHNS and CDR2 SASEGT. This CDR3 is built from 13 residues. DNA of the CDR3: TGTGCCAGCATCGGGACAGGGCTTTCACCCCTCCACTTT. Translating gives CASIGTGLSPLHF.

V usage is TRBV7-8 and J usage is TRBJ2-1, with D perhaps TRBD1 (6 bases). The germline V gene has CDR1 SGHVS and CDR2 FQNEAQ. V was pared by 1 base and J by 9 bases, with 19 bases between. This CDR3 has 16 amino acids. The CDR3 bases are TGTGCCAGCAGCTTAGGGTACAGGGACATTAACATTGAGCAGTTCTTC. Translated: CASSLGYRDINIEQFF.

This clone was counted only a few times. The chain carries TRBV14 and TRBJ2-2; possibly TRBD1 for D (5 bases). The CDR3 extends over 14 amino acids. CDR1 and CDR2 from the germline V gene are SGHDN and FVKESK. Between the trimmed V and J ends, which lost 8 bases and 4 bases, there was a span of 14 bases. The CDR3 is CASRLTGTTGELFF. The CDR3 DNA is TGTGCCAGCCGCCTTACAGGCACCACCGGGGAGCTGTTTTTT.

About this clone itself: Other nucleotide sequences in the sample specify the same CDR3. The rearrangement links TRBV7-9 to TRBJ1-2; D unresolved. This CDR3 comprises 13 residues. Trimming shortened V by 5 bases and J by 8 bases, and 15 bases separated the two germline ends. The V gene's germline CDR1 is SEHNR and CDR2 FQNEAQ (reference sequence). The CDR3 DNA reads TGTGCCAGCAGCCTAGAATTGACGGGAGGCTACACCTTC. It codes for CASSLELTGGYTF.

The V call is TRBV19, the J call TRBJ2-7; D is ambiguous. Germline V gives CDR1 LNHDA, CDR2 SQIVND (reference sequence). V was trimmed by 5 bases and J by 2 bases, leaving 22 bases between them. This CDR3 has 17 amino acids. The DNA for the CDR3 is TGTGCCAGTAGTGCACTACTTTCTAGTCGCCCTACCTACGAGCAGTACTTC. It specifies CASSALLSSRPTYEQYF.

The sample holds one count of this clone. The chain joins TRBV7-3 to TRBJ2-1; D unresolved. V was cut by 5 bases and J by 6 bases, with 14 bases left in between. Germline V gene lookup returns CDR1 SGHTA and CDR2 FQGTGA. CDR3 length equals 14 residues. CDR3 bases: TGTGCCAGCAGCGCGCTTACTGAGCTCAATGAGCAGTTCTTC. Amino acids: CASSALTELNEQFF.

This chain joins TRBV2 and TRBJ2-7, with TRBD2 identical over 7 bases. There are 14 residues in the CDR3. The junction had 5 bases not matched to a gene; V was cut back by 1 base and J by 5 bases. Germline V lookup: CDR1 SNHLY, CDR2 FYNNEI. CDR3 in amino acids: CASSEGGGGDEQYF. In DNA, the CDR3 is TGTGCCAGCAGTGAAGGCGGGGGTGGCGACGAGCAGTACTTC.

V and J are TRBV2 and TRBJ2-7; 8 bases line up with TRBD2. Germline loops: CDR1 SNHLY, CDR2 FYNNEI. There are 16 residues in the CDR3. Trimming took 2 bases from V and 7 from J; bases not matched to a gene: 13. The CDR3 spells CASSEIVGGALPEQYF. The CDR3 nucleotides read TGTGCCAGCAGTGAAATTGTCGGGGGGGCGCTTCCAGAGCAGTACTTC.

The rearrangement uses TRBV7-9 and TRBJ1-1; 10 nucleotides line up with TRBD1. Germline V lookup: CDR1 SEHNR, CDR2 FQNEAQ (reference sequence). This CDR3 spans 14 amino acids. V gave up 6 bases and J gave up 1 base; unmatched junction bases: 2. DNA of the CDR3: TGTGCCAGCAGGGACAGGGGGACGAACACTGAAGCTTTCTTT. It codes for CASRDRGTNTEAFF.

The genes are TRBV7-2 and TRBJ2-2; D perhaps matches TRBD2 (6 bases). The CDR3 spans 15 residues. The germline V gene has CDR1 SGHTA and CDR2 FQGNSA. Trimming pared 3 bases from V and 4 bases from J, leaving 12 bases between. The DNA for the CDR3 is TGTGCCAGCAGCTTTGGTGGGGGAGGCACCGGGGAGCTGTTTTTT. Protein sequence: CASSFGGGGTGELFF. The whole variable domain, filled in from reference TRBV7-2 and TRBJ2-2, reads GAGVSQSPSNKVTEKGKDVELRCDPISGHTALYWYRQSLGQGLEFLIYFQGNSAPDKSGLPSDRFSAERTGGSVSTLTIQRTQQEDSAVYLCASSFGGGGTGELFFGEGSRLTVL.

The rearrangement uses TRBV13 and TRBJ2-3; 10 bases match TRBD2. The CDR3 extends over 19 amino acids. With V trimmed by 4 bases and J by 3 bases, 16 bases remained unmatched. The germline V gene has CDR1 PRHDT and CDR2 FYEKMQ (reference sequence). Here the CDR3 DNA reads TGTGCCAGCAGCTCAGGCCCTCTGAAGCGGGGGGGCGGTACAGATACGCAGTATTTT. This encodes CASSSGPLKRGGGTDTQYF.

The chain uses TRBV21-1 and TRBJ1-3; the tabulated D call, TRBD1, remains unverified against the DNA. TRBV21-1 corresponds to a pseudogene. The CDR3 totals 17 residues. DNA of the CDR3: TGTGCCAGCAGCAAAAAGGATTGGACAGGGCCAGGAAACACCATATATTTT. Translation: CASSKKDWTGPGNTIYF.

The count of this clone is one. This chain connects TRBV18 to TRBJ1-4, with TRBD1 matching 7 bases. CDR3 length: 16 residues. Germline assignment: CDR1 KGHSH and CDR2 LQKENI. V shed 3 bases, J shed 2 bases, and the junction held 6 bases outside the gene matches. DNA of the CDR3: TGTGCCAGCTCACCCGAGACAGGGTTCACTAATGAAAAACTGTTTTTT. Protein product: CASSPETGFTNEKLFF.

The sample holds a few counts of this clone. The V and J genes are TRBV7-9 and TRBJ2-5; maybe TRBD2 (5 bases). V was pared by 3 bases and J by 0 bases, with 8 bases between. The CDR3 sequence is 14 residues long. Germline assignment: CDR1 SEHNR and CDR2 FQNEAQ (reference sequence). CDR3 DNA sequence: TGTGCCAGCAGCTTTTGGCGGGACCAAGAGACCCAGTACTTC. Protein product: CASSFWRDQETQYF. Complete variable domain (other parts from reference TRBV7-9 and TRBJ2-5): DTGVSQNPRHKITKRGQNVTFRCDPISEHNRLYWYRQTLGQGPEFLTYFQNEAQLEKSRLLSDRFSAERPKGSFSTLEIQRTEQGDSAMYLCASSFWRDQETQYFGPGTRLLVL.

This clone has a handful of counts. This chain links TRBV19 with TRBJ1-5, with TRBD1 matching 7 bases. This CDR3 spans 16 amino acids. Germline V gene data show CDR1 as LNHDA and CDR2 as SQIVND (reference sequence). V lost 7 bases and J lost 4; bases outside the gene matches: 13. CDR3: CASTKKADRPNQPQHF. The DNA of the CDR3 is TGTGCCAGTACAAAGAAGGCGGACAGGCCAAATCAGCCCCAGCATTTT.

A few counts support this clone. CDR3 amino acids: CASSLETGGRTDTQYF. CDR3 DNA: TGTGCCAGCAGCTTGGAGACAGGGGGCCGCACAGATACGCAGTATTTT. The V call is TRBV5-4, the J call TRBJ2-3, with TRBD1 matching over 10 bases. CDR1 and CDR2 from the germline V gene are SGHNT and YYREEE (reference sequence). CDR3 length: 16 amino acids. J was trimmed by 1 base and V by 0 bases; bases with no gene match: 2.

The gene calls are TRBV4-1 and TRBJ2-1; D perhaps matches TRBD2 (6 bases). CDR3 length: 12 amino acids. Trimming stripped 1 base from V and 15 bases from J, with 13 bases between. Germline CDR1 is MGHRA and CDR2 is YSYEKL. The CDR3 loop is CASSQVETRPFF. The CDR3 nucleotides are TGCGCCAGCAGCCAAGTTGAGACTAGACCGTTCTTC.

This chain links TRBV7-2 with TRBJ2-7; D may be TRBD1 (5 bases). Trimming cost V 5 bases and J 3 bases, with 11 bases left between them. The CDR3 is 13 residues long. Germline CDR1 and CDR2: SGHTA and FQGNSA. The CDR3 DNA reads as TGTGCCAGCAGCCCTTCAGGGATCTACGAGCAGTACTTC. It codes for CASSPSGIYEQYF.

The chain recombines TRBV28 with TRBJ1-5; TRBD1 matches 7 bases. With 11 bases clipped from V and 4 bases from J, the junction kept 8 bases outside the gene matches. The CDR3 consists of 13 residues. CDR1 MDHEN and CDR2 SYDVKM come from the germline V gene. CDR3 sequence (DNA): TGTGCCGAGACAGGGAGCCATAATCAGCCCCAGCATTTT. Protein sequence: CAETGSHNQPQHF.

CDR3 sequence: CASSLLGTGDAEAFF. CDR3 nucleotide sequence: TGTGCCAGCAGCCTACTAGGGACAGGGGACGCTGAAGCTTTCTTT. V usage is TRBV27 and J usage is TRBJ1-1; TRBD1 matches 10 bases. From germline, CDR1 is MNHEY and CDR2 SMNVEV (reference sequence). V lost 6 bases, J lost 6 bases, and 10 bases stayed unmatched. The CDR3 is made up of 15 amino acids.

The chain recombines TRBV15 with TRBJ2-5, with unresolved D. Germline V CDR1 and CDR2: LNHNV, YYDKDF (reference sequence). V lost 2 bases and J lost 9, with 16 bases in between. The CDR3 runs 14 residues. The CDR3 loop reads CATSRLRVFRAQYF. CDR3 DNA: TGTGCCACCAGCAGACTACGGGTATTTCGGGCCCAGTACTTC.

The CDR3 DNA is TGTGCCAGCAGCTTTTTGGACAGTAACCAGCCCCAGCATTTT. It codes for CASSFLDSNQPQHF. This chain links TRBV5-6 with TRBJ1-5; D is perhaps TRBD1 (6 bases). Trimming removed 2 bases at V and 7 bases at J, with 13 bases between. Per the germline V gene, CDR1 is SGHDT and CDR2 is YYEEEE. The CDR3 has 14 residues. The variable domain in full, with the rest retrieved from reference TRBV5-6 and TRBJ1-5, is DAGVTQSPTHLIKTRGQQVTLRCSPKSGHDTVSWYQQALGQGPQFIFQYYEEEERQRGNFPDRFSGHQFPNYSSELNVNALLLGDSALYLCASSFLDSNQPQHFGDGTRLSIL.

This chain uses TRBV10-3 with TRBJ1-5; D uncertain. Germline lookup yields CDR1 ENHRY and CDR2 SYGVKD. Trimming removed 10 bases from V and 1 base from J, with 11 bases in between. The CDR3 has 13 residues. The CDR3 here is CANARESNQPQHF. The CDR3 region has the DNA TGTGCCAACGCTAGGGAGAGCAATCAGCCCCAGCATTTT.